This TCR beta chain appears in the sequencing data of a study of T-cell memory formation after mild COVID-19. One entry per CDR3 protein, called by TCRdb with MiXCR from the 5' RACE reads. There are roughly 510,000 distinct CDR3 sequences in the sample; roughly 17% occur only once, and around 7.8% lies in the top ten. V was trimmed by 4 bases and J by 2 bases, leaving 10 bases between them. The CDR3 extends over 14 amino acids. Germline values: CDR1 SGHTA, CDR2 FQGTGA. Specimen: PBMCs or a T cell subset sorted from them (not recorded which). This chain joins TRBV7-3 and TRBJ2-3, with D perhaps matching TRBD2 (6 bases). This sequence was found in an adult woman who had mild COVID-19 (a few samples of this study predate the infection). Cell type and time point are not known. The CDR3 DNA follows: TGTGCCAGCAGCTCCGCGGGGTTCACAGATACGCAGTATTTT. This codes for CASSSAGFTDTQYF. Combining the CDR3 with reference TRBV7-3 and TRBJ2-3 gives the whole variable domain GAGVSQTPSNKVTEKGKYVELRCDPISGHTALYWYRQSLGQGPEFLIYFQGTGAADDSGLPNDRFFAVRPEGSVSTLKIQRTERGDSAVYLCASSSAGFTDTQYFGPGTRLTVL.